This T cell receptor beta chain was identified in a study of cytomegalovirus exposure and HLA in healthy donors. Study findings and constraints: In a later analysis, HLA-associated TCR beta chains were more clonally expanded than equally common others. Reported findings show TCR beta sequences accurately forecast HLA-A and HLA-B alleles in most subjects. As a later analysis showed, several of the most significant clusters appeared to be linked to common viral pathogens.

The study ran its PCR with 60 Vbeta and 13 Jbeta primers. Profiled with immunoSEQ multiplex PCR; TCRdb holds only in-frame clones, not every one. There are approximately 150,000 clones in the sample; around 69% occur only once, and approximately 1.3% lies in the top ten. The CDR3 is 15 residues long. Trimming took 2 bases from V and 2 from J; bases not matched to a gene: 5. Germline-derived CDR1 and CDR2 are SQVTM and ANQGSEA. Details on this clone: The antigen remains unidentified.

V usage is TRBV29-1 and J usage is TRBJ2-5, with 10 nucleotides matching TRBD2. Sequenced: PBMCs. The clonotype comes from a man in his sixties in good health and CMV-seronegative. The CDR3 DNA sequence: TGCAGCGTTGAACTAGCGGGAGCCCCACAAGAGACCCAGTACTTC. It yields the protein CSVELAGAPQETQYF.